Sequencing of this T cell receptor beta chain was carried out in a study of shared clonotypes between healthy human individuals. Findings and limits, study-wide: In having few donors, the study represented limited genetic and exposure-history diversity. It was anticipated that sequencing depth would influence how many clonotypes donors shared. Rarefaction showed that sequencing of sorted subsets was incomplete (despite large depth).

Repertoires were generated with immunoSEQ multiplex PCR, while TCRdb's copy carries only in-frame clones and drops some. The sample yields 950,000 to 1,100,000 clones, around four fifths seen once. Every donor, a Caucasian adult, lived in Nashville, Tennessee. As for this clone: Its specificity is unknown.

The CDR3 contains 15 residues. Germline loops: CDR1 MNHEY, CDR2 SVGAGI. With 0 bases clipped from V and 2 bases from J, the junction kept 4 bases outside the gene matches. The receptor comes from a man aged 18 to 30 in good health. Sequencing used memory CD4+ T cells sorted from blood. Subset: CD45RA-negative fraction. This chain links TRBV6-5 with TRBJ2-7, with TRBD1 matching over 7 bases. CDR3 DNA: TGTGCCAGCAGTTACTCGAGGGACAGTCCCTACGAGCAGTACTTC. This encodes CASSYSRDSPYEQYF.